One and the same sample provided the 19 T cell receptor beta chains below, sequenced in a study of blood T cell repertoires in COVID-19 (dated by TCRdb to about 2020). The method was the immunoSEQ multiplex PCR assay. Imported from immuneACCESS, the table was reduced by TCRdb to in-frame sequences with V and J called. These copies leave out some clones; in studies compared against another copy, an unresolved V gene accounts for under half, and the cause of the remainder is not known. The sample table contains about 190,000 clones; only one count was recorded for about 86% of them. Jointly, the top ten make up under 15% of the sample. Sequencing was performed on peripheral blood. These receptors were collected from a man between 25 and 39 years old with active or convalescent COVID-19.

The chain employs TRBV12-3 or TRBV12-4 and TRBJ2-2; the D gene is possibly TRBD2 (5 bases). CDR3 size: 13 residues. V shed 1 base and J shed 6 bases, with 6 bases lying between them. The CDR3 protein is CASSLGEPGELFF. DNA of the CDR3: TGTGCCAGCAGTTTAGGGGAGCCCGGGGAGCTGTTTTTT.

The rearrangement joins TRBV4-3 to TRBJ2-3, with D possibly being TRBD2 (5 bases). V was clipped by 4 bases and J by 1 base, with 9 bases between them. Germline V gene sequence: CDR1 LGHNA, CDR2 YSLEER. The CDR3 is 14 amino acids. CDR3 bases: TGCGCCAGCAGCCCCGGAGGAGGCACAGATACGCAGTATTTT. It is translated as CASSPGGGTDTQYF.

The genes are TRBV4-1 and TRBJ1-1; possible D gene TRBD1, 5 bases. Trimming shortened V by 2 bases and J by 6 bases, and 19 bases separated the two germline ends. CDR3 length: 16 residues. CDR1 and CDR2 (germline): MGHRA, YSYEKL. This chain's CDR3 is CASSQIDSSGAPEAFF. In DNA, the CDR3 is TGCGCCAGCAGCCAAATAGACAGCTCGGGCGCCCCTGAAGCTTTCTTT.

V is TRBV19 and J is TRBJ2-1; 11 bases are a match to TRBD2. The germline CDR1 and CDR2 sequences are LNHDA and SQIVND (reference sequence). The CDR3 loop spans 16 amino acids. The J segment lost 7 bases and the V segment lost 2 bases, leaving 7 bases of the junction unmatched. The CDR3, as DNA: TGTGCCAGTAGTATAACTGCTAGCGGGGGGAGGAATGAGCAGTTCTTC. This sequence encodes CASSITASGGRNEQFF. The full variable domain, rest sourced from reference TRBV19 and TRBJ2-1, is DGGITQSPKYLFRKEGQNVTLSCEQNLNHDAMYWYRQDPGQGLRLIYYSQIVNDFQKGDIAEGYSVSREKKESFPLTVTSAQKNPTAFYLCASSITASGGRNEQFFGPGTRLTVL.

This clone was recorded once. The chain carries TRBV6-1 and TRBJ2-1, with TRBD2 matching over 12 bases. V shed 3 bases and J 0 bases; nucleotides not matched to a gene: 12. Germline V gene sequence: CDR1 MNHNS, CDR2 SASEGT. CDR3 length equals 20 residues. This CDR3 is CASSDGLAGKKGSSYNEQFF. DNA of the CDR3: TGTGCCAGCAGTGATGGACTAGCGGGGAAAAAGGGGAGCTCCTACAATGAGCAGTTCTTC.

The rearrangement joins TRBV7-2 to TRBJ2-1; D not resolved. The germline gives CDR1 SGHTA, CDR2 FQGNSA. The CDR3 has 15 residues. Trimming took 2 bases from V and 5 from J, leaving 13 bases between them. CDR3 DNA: TGTGCCAGCAGCTTAATCTCCACAGAAGACAATGAGCAGTTCTTC. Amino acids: CASSLISTEDNEQFF.

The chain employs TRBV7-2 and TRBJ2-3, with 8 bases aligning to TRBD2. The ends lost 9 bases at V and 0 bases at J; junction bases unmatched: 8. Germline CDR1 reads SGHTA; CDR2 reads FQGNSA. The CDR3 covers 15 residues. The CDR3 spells CASRSGVASTDTQYF. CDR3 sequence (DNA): TGTGCCAGTCGTAGCGGGGTCGCTAGCACAGATACGCAGTATTTT.

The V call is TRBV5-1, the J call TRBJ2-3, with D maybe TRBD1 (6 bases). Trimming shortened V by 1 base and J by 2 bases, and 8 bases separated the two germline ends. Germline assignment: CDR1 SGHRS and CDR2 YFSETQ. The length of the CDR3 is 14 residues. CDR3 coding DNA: TGCGCCAGCAGCTTGCTGGGGGCCACAGATACGCAGTATTTT. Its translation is CASSLLGATDTQYF.

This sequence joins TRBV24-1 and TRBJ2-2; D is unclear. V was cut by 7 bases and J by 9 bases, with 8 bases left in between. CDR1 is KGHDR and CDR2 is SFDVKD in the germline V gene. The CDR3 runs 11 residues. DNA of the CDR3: TGTGCCACCAGCAGTCCTCGGGAGCTGTTTTTT. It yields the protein CATSSPRELFF.

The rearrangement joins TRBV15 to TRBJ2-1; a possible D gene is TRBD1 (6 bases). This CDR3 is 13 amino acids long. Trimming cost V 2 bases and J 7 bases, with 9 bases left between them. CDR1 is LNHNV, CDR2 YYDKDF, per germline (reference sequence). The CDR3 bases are TGTGCCACCAGCAGAAGCACAGGGAATGAGCAGTTCTTC. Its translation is CATSRSTGNEQFF. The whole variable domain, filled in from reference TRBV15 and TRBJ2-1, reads DAMVIQNPRYQVTQFGKPVTLSCSQTLNHNVMYWYQQKSSQAPKLLFHYYDKDFNNEADTPDNFQSRRPNTSFCFLDIRSPGLGDTAMYLCATSRSTGNEQFFGPGTRLTVL.

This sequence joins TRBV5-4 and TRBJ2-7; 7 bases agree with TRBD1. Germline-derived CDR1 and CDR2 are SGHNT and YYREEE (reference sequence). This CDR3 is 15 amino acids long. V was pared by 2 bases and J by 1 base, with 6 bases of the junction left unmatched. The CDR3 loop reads CASSFLPDRSYEQYF. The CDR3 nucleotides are TGTGCCAGCAGCTTTCTTCCGGACAGGTCCTACGAGCAGTACTTC.

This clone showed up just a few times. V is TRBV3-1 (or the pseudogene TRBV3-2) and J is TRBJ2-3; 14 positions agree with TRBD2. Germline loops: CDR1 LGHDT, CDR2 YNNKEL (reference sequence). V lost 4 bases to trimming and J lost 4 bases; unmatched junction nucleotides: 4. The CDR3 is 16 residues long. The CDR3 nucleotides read TGTGCCAGCAGCCTCTGGACTAGCGGGAGGCCAGATACGCAGTATTTT. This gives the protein CASSLWTSGRPDTQYF.

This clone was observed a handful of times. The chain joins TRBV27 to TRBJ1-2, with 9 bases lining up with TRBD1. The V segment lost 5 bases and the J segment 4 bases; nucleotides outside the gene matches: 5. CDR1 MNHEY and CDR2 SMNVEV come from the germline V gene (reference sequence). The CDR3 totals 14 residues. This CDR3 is CASSRDRVPYGYTF. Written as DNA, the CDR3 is TGTGCCAGCAGTAGGGACAGGGTACCCTATGGCTACACCTTC.

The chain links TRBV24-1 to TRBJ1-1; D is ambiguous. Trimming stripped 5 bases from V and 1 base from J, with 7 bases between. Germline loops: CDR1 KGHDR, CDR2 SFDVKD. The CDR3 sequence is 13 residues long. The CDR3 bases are TGTGCCACCAGTGCAAGCCCGAACACTGAAGCTTTCTTT. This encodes CATSASPNTEAFF.

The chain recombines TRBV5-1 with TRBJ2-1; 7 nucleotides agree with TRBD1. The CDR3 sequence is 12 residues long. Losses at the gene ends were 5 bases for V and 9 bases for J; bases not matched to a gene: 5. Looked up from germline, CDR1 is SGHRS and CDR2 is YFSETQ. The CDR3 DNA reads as TGCGCCAGCAGTATACAGGGGACTGAGCAGTTCTTC. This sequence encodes CASSIQGTEQFF.

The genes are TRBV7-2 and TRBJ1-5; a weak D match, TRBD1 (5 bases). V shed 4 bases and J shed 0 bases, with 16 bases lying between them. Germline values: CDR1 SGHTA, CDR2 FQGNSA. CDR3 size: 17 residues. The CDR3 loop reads CASSSGQRSLSNQPQHF. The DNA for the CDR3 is TGTGCCAGCAGCTCCGGACAACGATCTCTTAGCAATCAGCCCCAGCATTTT. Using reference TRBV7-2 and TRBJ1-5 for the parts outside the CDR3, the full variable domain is GAGVSQSPSNKVTEKGKDVELRCDPISGHTALYWYRQSLGQGLEFLIYFQGNSAPDKSGLPSDRFSAERTGGSVSTLTIQRTQQEDSAVYLCASSSGQRSLSNQPQHFGDGTRLSIL.

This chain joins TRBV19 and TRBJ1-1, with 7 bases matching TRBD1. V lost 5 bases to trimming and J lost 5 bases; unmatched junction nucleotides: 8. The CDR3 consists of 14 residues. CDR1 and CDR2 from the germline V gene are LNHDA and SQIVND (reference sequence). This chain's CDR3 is CASSPTGEWTEAFF. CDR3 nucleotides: TGTGCCAGTAGTCCTACAGGGGAGTGGACTGAAGCTTTCTTT.

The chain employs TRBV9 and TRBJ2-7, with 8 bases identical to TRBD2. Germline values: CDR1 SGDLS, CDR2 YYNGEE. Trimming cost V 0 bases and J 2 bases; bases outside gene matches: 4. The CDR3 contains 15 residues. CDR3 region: CASSVGGSGTYEQYF. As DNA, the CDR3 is TGTGCCAGCAGCGTAGGAGGTAGCGGGACCTACGAGCAGTACTTC.

The CDR3 coding sequence is TGTGCCAGCAGTGCCGCGGGACAGGGTTACACAGATACGCAGTATTTT. Protein: CASSAAGQGYTDTQYF. The chain carries TRBV28 and TRBJ2-3; 9 nucleotides line up with TRBD1. This CDR3 has 16 residues. The J segment lost 2 bases and the V segment lost 5 bases, leaving 8 bases of the junction unmatched. Per the germline V gene, CDR1 is MDHEN and CDR2 is SYDVKM.